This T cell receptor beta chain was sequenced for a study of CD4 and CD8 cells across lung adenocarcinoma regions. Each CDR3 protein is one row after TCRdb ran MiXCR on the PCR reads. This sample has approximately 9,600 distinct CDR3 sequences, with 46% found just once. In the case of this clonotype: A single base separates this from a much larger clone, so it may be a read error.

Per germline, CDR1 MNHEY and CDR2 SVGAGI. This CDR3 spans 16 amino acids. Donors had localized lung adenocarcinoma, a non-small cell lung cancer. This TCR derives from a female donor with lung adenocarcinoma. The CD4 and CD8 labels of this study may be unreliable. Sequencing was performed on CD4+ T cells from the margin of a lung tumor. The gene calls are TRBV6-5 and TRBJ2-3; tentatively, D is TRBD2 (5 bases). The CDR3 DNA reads TGTGCCAGCAGTTTCCTAATACGGGGAAGCAAAGATACGCAGTATTTT. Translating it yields CASSFLIRGSKDTQYF.